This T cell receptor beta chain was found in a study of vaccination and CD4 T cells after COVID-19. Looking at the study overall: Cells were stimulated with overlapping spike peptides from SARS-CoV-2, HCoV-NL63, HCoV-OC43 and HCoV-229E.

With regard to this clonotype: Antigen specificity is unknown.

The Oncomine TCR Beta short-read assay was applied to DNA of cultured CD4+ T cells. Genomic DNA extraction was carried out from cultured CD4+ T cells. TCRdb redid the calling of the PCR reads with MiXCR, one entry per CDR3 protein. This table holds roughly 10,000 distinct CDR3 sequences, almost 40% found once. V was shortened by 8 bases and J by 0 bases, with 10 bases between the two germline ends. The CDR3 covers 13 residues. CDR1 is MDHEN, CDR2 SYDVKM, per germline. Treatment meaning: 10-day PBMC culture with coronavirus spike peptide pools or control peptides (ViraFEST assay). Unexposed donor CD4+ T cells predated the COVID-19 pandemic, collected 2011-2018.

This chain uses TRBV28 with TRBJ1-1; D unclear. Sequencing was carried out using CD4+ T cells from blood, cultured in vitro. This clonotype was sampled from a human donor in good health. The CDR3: CASERGMNTEAFF. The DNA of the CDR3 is TGTGCCAGCGAACGGGGTATGAACACTGAAGCTTTCTTT. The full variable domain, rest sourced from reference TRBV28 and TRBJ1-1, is DVKVTQSSRYLVKRTGEKVFLECVQDMDHENMFWYRQDPGLGLRLIYFSYDVKMKEKGDIPEGYSVSREKKERFSLILESASTNQTSMYLCASERGMNTEAFFGQGTRLTVV.